Following are 25 T cell receptor beta chains from one sample sequenced in a study of PD-1 blockade in classical Hodgkin lymphoma. Specified time point: cycle 4 day 1 (C4D1), after more than five weeks of nivolumab. With no exception, relapse followed autologous stem cell transplantation in all patients, and brentuximab vedotin exposure varied. Measured with immunoSEQ multiplex PCR; TCRdb has only the in-frame clones, and not every one. The sample records some 93,000 clones, 65% to 85% being singletons. This specimen was peripheral blood mononuclear cells (PBMCs), taken before the fourth cycle of nivolumab. The receptor source for this set is a human donor with classical Hodgkin lymphoma.

The chain carries TRBV5-1 and TRBJ1-1; TRBD1 matches at 9 bases. The CDR3 totals 13 residues. Trimming removed 4 bases from V and 4 bases from J; junction bases left unmatched: 2. CDR1 and CDR2 from the germline V gene are SGHRS and YFSETQ. CDR3 coding DNA: TGCGCCAGCAGCCAGACAGGGGGCACTGAAGCTTTCTTT. This translates into CASSQTGGTEAFF.

This clone turned up a few times. V and J are TRBV2 and TRBJ2-5; no firm D call. The CDR3 is 14 residues long. V was shortened by 4 bases and J by 4 bases, with 13 bases between the two germline ends. The germline CDR1 and CDR2 sequences are SNHLY and FYNNEI. The CDR3 nucleotides are TGTGCCAGCAGTGTATCCATACTCCCAGAGACCCAGTACTTC. Its protein product is CASSVSILPETQYF. The full variable domain, with the rest looked up from reference TRBV2 and TRBJ2-5, is EPEVTQTPSHQVTQMGQEVILRCVPISNHLYFYWYRQILGQKVEFLVSFYNNEISEKSEIFDDQFSVERPDGSNFTLKIRSTKLEDSAMYFCASSVSILPETQYFGPGTRLLVL.

The rearrangement uses TRBV6-6 and TRBJ1-3; D not certain. The CDR3 has 11 residues. Deletions cut 8 bases from V and 0 bases from J, with 2 bases between. CDR1 and CDR2 from the germline V gene are MNHNY and SVGAGI (reference sequence). The CDR3 DNA reads TGTGCCAGCGCCTCTGGAAACACCATATATTTT. As protein: CASASGNTIYF.

This chain joins TRBV6-1 and TRBJ2-5, with 9 bases identical to TRBD2. V was clipped by 3 bases and J by 5 bases; unmatched bases: 7. Germline V CDR1 and CDR2: MNHNS, SASEGT. The CDR3 covers 15 residues. CDR3 region: CASSEPSGTGETQYF. The CDR3 bases are TGTGCCAGCAGTGAGCCTAGCGGGACTGGGGAGACCCAGTACTTC.

The chain is built from TRBV9 and TRBJ2-7, with 9 bases matching TRBD1. The germline V gene encodes CDR1 SGDLS and CDR2 YYNGEE. This CDR3 is built from 14 residues. V shed 7 bases, J shed 3 bases, and the junction held 8 bases outside the gene matches. DNA of the CDR3: TGTGCCAGCTCACCGGGACAGGGCAACTACGAGCAGTACTTC. Amino acids: CASSPGQGNYEQYF.

The V call is TRBV2, the J call TRBJ1-3, with D possibly matching TRBD1 (6 bases). The CDR3 has 14 residues. Per germline, CDR1 SNHLY and CDR2 FYNNEI. Trimming took 4 bases from V and 0 from J, leaving 7 bases between them. CDR3 protein: CASSGGHSGNTIYF. CDR3 coding DNA: TGTGCCAGCAGTGGGGGACACTCTGGAAACACCATATATTTT.

This chain joins TRBV7-2 and TRBJ2-3; weak D call: TRBD2 (5 bases). V was shortened by 4 bases and J by 3 bases, with 11 bases between the two germline ends. Germline V lookup: CDR1 SGHTA, CDR2 FQGNSA. The CDR3 runs 14 residues. The CDR3: CASSSVLVTDTQYF. In nucleotides, the CDR3 is TGTGCCAGCAGCTCCGTACTAGTGACAGATACGCAGTATTTT.

This rearrangement joins TRBV5-4 to TRBJ1-5, with D possibly matching TRBD1 (5 bases). This CDR3 has 15 amino acids. Germline V gives CDR1 SGHNT, CDR2 YYREEE (reference sequence). Trimming took off 0 bases at V and 3 bases at J, with 10 bases between the two ends. The CDR3 nucleotides are TGTGCCAGCAGCTTGGACGGGGCCCCCAATCAGCCCCAGCATTTT. It translates to CASSLDGAPNQPQHF.

This sequence joins TRBV11-3 and TRBJ2-3, with unresolved D. Germline CDR1 reads SGHNT; CDR2 reads YENEEA. There are 16 residues in the CDR3. V was clipped by 0 bases and J by 5 bases, with 15 bases between them. This CDR3 is CASSLDPEGLQDTQYF. Here the CDR3 DNA reads TGTGCCAGCAGCTTAGATCCAGAAGGGTTACAAGATACGCAGTATTTT.

The gene calls are TRBV29-1 and TRBJ2-1; 12 bases match TRBD2. Germline lookup yields CDR1 SQVTM and CDR2 ANQGSEA. Germline trimming cut 1 base from V and 0 bases from J; bases unmatched to any gene: 10. The length of the CDR3 is 19 residues. The CDR3 DNA sequence: TGCAGCGTTGAAGTTTATTCGCTAGCGGGAGGGAGCTCCTACAATGAGCAGTTCTTC. It encodes CSVEVYSLAGGSSYNEQFF.

V gene TRBV7-3 combines with J gene TRBJ2-5, with a tentative D call TRBD2 (6 bases). Deletions cut 2 bases from V and 4 bases from J, with 14 bases between. The length of the CDR3 is 15 residues. Germline values: CDR1 SGHTA, CDR2 FQGTGA. The CDR3 DNA reads as TGTGCCAGCAGCTTATCCGGCGGGGCTTTAGAGACCCAGTACTTC. Its protein product is CASSLSGGALETQYF.

This clone was found a few times. The genes are TRBV7-9 and TRBJ1-2, with TRBD1 as a possible D gene (5 bases). The CDR3 contains 13 residues. The V gene lost 5 bases and the J gene lost 6 bases, with 13 bases spanning the gap. Germline lookup yields CDR1 SEHNR and CDR2 FQNEAQ (reference sequence). This CDR3 reads CASSPVGGHGYTF. The CDR3 nucleotides are TGTGCCAGCAGCCCCGTGGGGGGTCATGGCTACACCTTC.

This chain uses TRBV27 with TRBJ2-4; the match to TRBD1 covers 7 bases. Germline CDR1 MNHEY, CDR2 SMNVEV (reference sequence). V shed 4 bases, J shed 1 base, and the junction held 10 bases outside the gene matches. The CDR3 consists of 17 residues. For the CDR3, the DNA is TGTGCCAGCAGTTCCTCCGGGACAGTCCTGGCCAAAAACATTCAGTACTTC. Translated: CASSSSGTVLAKNIQYF.

The rearrangement joins TRBV20-1 to TRBJ2-1, with D unresolved. V was cut by 1 base and J by 8 bases, with 6 bases left in between. The V gene's germline CDR1 is DFQATT and CDR2 SNEGSKA (reference sequence). This CDR3 has 11 amino acids. The CDR3 is CSARGVDEQFF. The CDR3 DNA reads as TGCAGTGCTAGAGGTGTGGATGAGCAGTTCTTC.

V gene TRBV27 combines with J gene TRBJ1-2; D might be TRBD1 (5 bases). V was clipped by 2 bases and J by 4 bases, with 11 bases between them. CDR3 length: 14 amino acids. Looked up from germline, CDR1 is MNHEY and CDR2 is SMNVEV (reference sequence). The CDR3 DNA sequence: TGTGCCAGCAGTTTAGCCAGGGACCCCTATGGCTACACCTTC. As protein: CASSLARDPYGYTF.

The chain uses TRBV6-1 and TRBJ2-5; D is ambiguous. Germline V gene data show CDR1 as MNHNS and CDR2 as SASEGT. The V end lost 5 bases, the J end lost 5 bases, and 6 bases lay between the germline ends. The CDR3 consists of 11 residues. The CDR3 DNA reads TGTGCCAGCAGTCGGTGGGAGACCCAGTACTTC. This translates into CASSRWETQYF.

This clone has at least ten counts. The chain employs TRBV19 and TRBJ1-2, with D possibly matching TRBD1 (6 bases). CDR3 size: 15 residues. The V end was cut by 7 bases, the J end by 4 bases, with 19 bases between. Germline values: CDR1 LNHDA, CDR2 SQIVND (reference sequence). CDR3 sequence (DNA): TGTGCCAGTAATGGGGCAGGCGGGGGCGGCTATGGCTACACCTTC. It specifies CASNGAGGGGYGYTF.

The V call is TRBV7-2, the J call TRBJ2-2; D is uncertain. Germline-derived CDR1 and CDR2 are SGHTA and FQGNSA. V dropped 1 base and J dropped 4 bases, with 10 bases sitting between them. CDR3 size: 15 residues. The CDR3 DNA follows: TGTGCCAGCAGCTTAGATCCCCAGGCCACCGGGGAGCTGTTTTTT. Amino acids: CASSLDPQATGELFF.

This clone was counted only a few times. The chain joins TRBV11-2 to TRBJ1-2; tentative D call: TRBD1 (5 bases). The CDR3 has 14 amino acids. With 5 bases removed from V and 5 bases from J, the gap between germline ends came to 15 bases. CDR1 is SGHAT, CDR2 FQNNGV, per germline. CDR3 sequence: CASSKTRTSYGYTF. The CDR3, as DNA: TGTGCCAGCAGCAAGACGAGGACAAGTTATGGCTACACCTTC.

The chain carries TRBV15 and TRBJ2-5; 8 bases fit TRBD1. The V gene end was trimmed by 2 bases and the J gene end by 5 bases; junction bases not matched to a gene: 7. This CDR3 spans 15 amino acids. Germline V gives CDR1 LNHNV, CDR2 YYDKDF (reference sequence). The CDR3 reads CATSRSGTGWETQYF. CDR3 DNA sequence: TGTGCCACCAGCAGATCGGGGACAGGCTGGGAGACCCAGTACTTC.

The gene calls are TRBV7-2 and TRBJ2-1; the match to TRBD1 covers 10 bases. The V gene's germline CDR1 is SGHTA and CDR2 FQGNSA. The CDR3 loop spans 14 amino acids. The ends lost 3 bases at V and 6 bases at J; junction bases unmatched: 2. Here the CDR3 reads CASSLGDRGNEQFF. Here the CDR3 DNA reads TGTGCCAGCAGCTTGGGGGACAGGGGCAATGAGCAGTTCTTC.

Only one count was recorded for this clone. The chain employs TRBV5-1 and TRBJ1-6, with D perhaps TRBD1 (5 bases). V was shortened by 3 bases and J by 0 bases, with 13 bases between the two germline ends. The germline V gene has CDR1 SGHRS and CDR2 YFSETQ. The CDR3 has 17 amino acids. The CDR3 protein is CASSWGTVSSYNSPLHF. CDR3 nucleotides: TGCGCCAGCAGCTGGGGGACCGTGAGCTCCTATAATTCACCCCTCCACTTT.

V is TRBV5-4 and J is TRBJ2-3; the D is unclear. Trimming removed 0 bases at V and 2 bases at J, with 10 bases between. Looked up from germline, CDR1 is SGHNT and CDR2 is YYREEE (reference sequence). CDR3 length equals 15 residues. The DNA of the CDR3 is TGTGCCAGCAGCTTGGAAGGGCAGCCCACAGATACGCAGTATTTT. It specifies CASSLEGQPTDTQYF. The variable domain in full, with the rest retrieved from reference TRBV5-4 and TRBJ2-3, is ETGVTQSPTHLIKTRGQQVTLRCSSQSGHNTVSWYQQALGQGPQFIFQYYREEENGRGNFPPRFSGLQFPNYSSELNVNALELDDSALYLCASSLEGQPTDTQYFGPGTRLTVL.

In its sample, this clone was seen once. This sequence joins TRBV15 and TRBJ2-7; TRBD1 matches 8 bases. Germline trimming cut 0 bases from V and 2 bases from J; bases unmatched to any gene: 12. The germline gives CDR1 LNHNV, CDR2 YYDKDF (reference sequence). The CDR3 is made up of 18 amino acids. The CDR3 reads CATSRDRYGTGETYEQYF. The CDR3 DNA reads TGTGCCACCAGCAGAGATCGATACGGGACAGGAGAAACCTACGAGCAGTACTTC. Full variable domain (remainder filled in from reference TRBV15 and TRBJ2-7): DAMVIQNPRYQVTQFGKPVTLSCSQTLNHNVMYWYQQKSSQAPKLLFHYYDKDFNNEADTPDNFQSRRPNTSFCFLDIRSPGLGDTAMYLCATSRDRYGTGETYEQYFGPGTRLTVT.

The chain employs TRBV11-2 and TRBJ2-1, with 9 bases identical to TRBD2. CDR3 length: 15 residues. Germline V gene lookup returns CDR1 SGHAT and CDR2 FQNNGV. Losses at the gene ends were 4 bases for V and 4 bases for J; bases not matched to a gene: 5. The CDR3 spells CASSWLAGTYNEQFF. The CDR3 nucleotides read TGTGCCAGCAGCTGGCTAGCGGGGACATACAATGAGCAGTTCTTC.